A selection of T cell receptor beta chains follows, all from one sample in a study of T cell responses to AZD1222 COVID-19 vaccine. Sequenced by immunoSEQ multiplex PCR; TCRdb stores in-frame clones only, minus some. The table lists 90,000 to 150,000 clones, 85% to 90% of them singletons. The material was peripheral blood, obtained on day 0 of AZD1222 vaccination. These receptors all stem from an adult in good health. Both conserved end residues are part of each CDR3. The order of the fields is clone size, J gene, V gene, D gene, CDR3 protein, CDR3 DNA. A D gene is named only where the DNA matches it firmly. The listing skips clone size in some rows; elsewhere it reads once, few, many or a size class.

>NA|TRBJ1-1|TRBV28|NA
CASSRAILRNTEAFF
TGTGCCAGCAGTCGAGCCATACTAAGGAACACTGAAGCTTTCTTT
>NA|TRBJ1-2|TRBV20-1|TRBD1
CSASYRGHGYTF
TGCAGTGCTAGTTACAGGGGCCATGGCTACACCTTC
>NA|TRBJ1-4|TRBV5-1|TRBD1
CASSPGQGLPTNEKLFF
TGCGCCAGCAGCCCCGGACAGGGACTTCCAACTAATGAAAAACTGTTTTTT
>NA|TRBJ1-1|TRBV18|NA
CASSYRVGEAFF
TGTGCCAGCTCATACAGGGTAGGTGAAGCTTTCTTT
>NA|TRBJ2-1|TRBV7-2|NA
CASSSPQGYEQFF
TGTGCCAGCAGCTCGCCACAGGGTTATGAGCAGTTCTTC
>NA|TRBJ2-2|TRBV6-4|NA
CASSAGNTGELFF
TGTGCCAGCAGTGCAGGGAACACCGGGGAGCTGTTTTTT
>NA|TRBJ2-1|TRBV5-1|NA
CASSSDPSSYNEQFF
TGCGCCAGCAGTTCGGATCCTAGCTCCTACAATGAGCAGTTCTTC
>NA|TRBJ1-5|TRBV7-8|TRBD1
CASSFDYGQGVGNQPQHF
TGTGCCAGCAGCTTCGATTACGGACAGGGGGTAGGCAATCAGCCCCAGCATTTT
>NA|TRBJ1-5|TRBV7-7|NA
CASSLGLNQPQHF
TGTGCTAGCAGCTTAGGTCTCAATCAGCCCCAGCATTTT
>NA|TRBJ1-2|TRBV28|NA
CASSLSAGSYGYTF
TGTGCCAGCAGTTTATCAGCAGGGAGCTATGGCTACACCTTC
>NA|TRBJ1-2|TRBV6-5|NA
CASSQVGHGYTF
TGTGCCAGCAGTCAGGTGGGCCATGGCTACACCTTC
>NA|TRBJ2-7|TRBV28|NA
CASSPLGGGQFPMRYF
TGTGCCAGCAGTCCCCTAGGAGGGGGACAGTTCCCCATGCGGTACTTC
>NA|TRBJ2-5|TRBV7-6|NA
CASSDRDTQYF
TGTGCCAGCAGCGACCGGGATACCCAGTACTTC
>NA|TRBJ2-3|TRBV2|TRBD2
CASSEALRGLAVFTDTQYF
TGTGCCAGCAGTGAAGCGCTCAGAGGCCTAGCGGTTTTCACAGATACGCAGTATTTT
>NA|TRBJ2-1|TRBV5-1|TRBD2
CASSLASGTSGGYNEQFF
TGCGCCAGCAGCTTGGCCTCCGGGACTAGCGGGGGATACAATGAGCAGTTCTTC
>NA|TRBJ1-2|TRBV4-1|NA
CASSHPGSAGFGNYGYTF
TGCGCCAGCAGCCACCCTGGAAGCGCGGGATTTGGTAACTATGGCTACACCTTC
>NA|TRBJ2-3|TRBV7-2|NA
CASSFPVGSPSTDTQYF
TGTGCCAGCAGCTTCCCCGTCGGCAGCCCTAGCACAGATACGCAGTATTTT
>NA|TRBJ2-1|TRBV24-1|NA
CATSDLPGQPTGSYNEQFF
TGTGCCACCAGTGATTTGCCGGGGCAGCCTACGGGCTCCTACAATGAGCAGTTCTTC
>NA|TRBJ2-2|TRBV5-1|TRBD2
CASSPGLAGSSNTGELFF
TGCGCCAGCAGCCCGGGACTAGCGGGGAGTTCGAACACCGGGGAGCTGTTTTTT
>few|TRBJ1-4|TRBV19|NA
CASSVGRVTNEKLFF
TGTGCCAGTAGTGTGGGCAGGGTGACTAATGAAAAACTGTTTTTT
>NA|TRBJ1-6|TRBV19|NA
CASSPTGSNSPLHF
TGTGCCAGTAGTCCAACAGGGTCTAATTCACCCCTCCACTTT
>NA|TRBJ1-2|TRBV9|TRBD1
CASSVVPTGNYGYTF
TGTGCCAGCAGCGTAGTCCCGACAGGGAACTATGGCTACACCTTC
>NA|TRBJ2-7|TRBV5-1|TRBD2
CASSYQGTSSYEQYF
TGCGCCAGCAGCTATCAGGGGACTAGCTCCTACGAGCAGTACTTC
>NA|TRBJ2-7|TRBV19|TRBD1
CATGQGVMEQYF
TGTGCCACCGGACAGGGCGTGATGGAGCAGTACTTC
>NA|TRBJ2-7|TRBV27|NA
CASSLPGRKPYEQYF
TGTGCCAGCAGTTTGCCCGGCCGGAAACCCTACGAGCAGTACTTC
>NA|TRBJ2-1|TRBV5-8|TRBD1
CASSSFGTGGFYEQFF
TGTGCCAGCAGCTCATTCGGGACAGGGGGATTCTATGAGCAGTTCTTC
>NA|TRBJ2-3|TRBV5-1|NA
CASSLGTANTDTQYF
TGCGCCAGCAGCTTGGGTACAGCTAACACAGATACGCAGTATTTT
>NA|TRBJ2-2|TRBV3-1/TRBV3-2|NA
CASSQDRASVGGELFF
TGTGCCAGCAGCCAAGATCGTGCTAGCGTGGGCGGGGAGCTGTTTTTT
>NA|TRBJ2-4|TRBV28|NA
CATKDPGAKNIQYF
TGTGCCACCAAGGACCCCGGGGCCAAAAACATTCAGTACTTC
>NA|TRBJ2-7|TRBV9|TRBD1
CASSLQTGGGFYEQYF
TGTGCCAGCAGCCTCCAGACAGGGGGCGGCTTTTACGAGCAGTACTTC
>NA|TRBJ2-1|TRBV4-2|NA
CASSQDRQGYNYNEQFF
TGTGCCAGCAGCCAAGATCGCCAGGGATACAACTACAATGAGCAGTTCTTC
>NA|TRBJ2-1|TRBV11-1|NA
CASSLAGPYNEQFF
TGTGCCAGCAGCTTAGCTGGTCCCTACAATGAGCAGTTCTTC
>NA|TRBJ1-4|TRBV27|NA
CASSLAEANNEKLFF
TGTGCCAGCAGTCTCGCCGAGGCGAACAATGAAAAACTGTTTTTT
>few|TRBJ2-1|TRBV6-1|NA
CASSDPISSGYSYNEQFF
TGTGCCAGCAGTGACCCGATTAGTAGCGGATACTCCTACAATGAGCAGTTCTTC
>NA|TRBJ1-1|TRBV7-9|NA
CASSPRGADTEAFF
TGTGCCAGCAGCCCCCGTGGAGCCGACACTGAAGCTTTCTTT
>NA|TRBJ2-7|TRBV2|NA
CASRVTGPGEQYF
TGTGCCAGCAGAGTGACAGGTCCCGGCGAGCAGTACTTC
>few|TRBJ2-7|TRBV7-3|TRBD1
CASSLPRDRGLEQYF
TGTGCCAGCAGCTTGCCCCGGGACAGGGGCTTGGAGCAGTACTTC
>NA|TRBJ2-5|TRBV10-1|NA
CASSPTRETQYF
TGCGCCAGCAGCCCGACGCGGGAGACCCAGTACTTC
>NA|TRBJ1-1|TRBV19|NA
CASRQPSYVTEAFF
TGTGCCAGTAGGCAGCCAAGCTACGTCACTGAAGCTTTCTTT
>few|TRBJ2-3|TRBV4-3|NA
CASSRAAVEDTQYF
TGCGCCAGCAGCCGGGCGGCAGTTGAAGATACGCAGTATTTT
>NA|TRBJ1-2|TRBV12-3/TRBV12-4|NA
CASSLFGNYGYTF
TGTGCCAGCAGTTTGTTCGGCAACTATGGCTACACCTTC
>NA|TRBJ2-2|TRBV6-5|NA
CASRGIGTGELFF
TGTGCCAGCAGAGGGATCGGCACCGGGGAGCTGTTTTTT
>NA|TRBJ2-7|TRBV5-1|NA
CASSFTSTSYEQYF
TGCGCCAGCAGCTTCACCAGCACTAGCTACGAGCAGTACTTC
>NA|TRBJ1-5|TRBV3-1/TRBV3-2|NA
CASSQGNQPQHF
TGTGCCAGCAGTCAGGGCAATCAGCCCCAGCATTTT
>NA|TRBJ1-3|TRBV6-5|NA
CASSYEGAENTIYF
TGTGCCAGCAGTTACGAAGGGGCCGAAAACACCATATATTTT
>NA|TRBJ2-1|TRBV12-2|NA
CASRLSRDRRGGSYNEQFF
TGTGCAAGTCGCTTATCCCGGGACAGGAGAGGGGGCTCCTACAATGAGCAGTTCTTC
>many|TRBJ1-5|TRBV19|NA
CASSIEGQNNQPQHF
TGTGCCAGTAGTATAGAGGGGCAGAACAATCAGCCCCAGCATTTT